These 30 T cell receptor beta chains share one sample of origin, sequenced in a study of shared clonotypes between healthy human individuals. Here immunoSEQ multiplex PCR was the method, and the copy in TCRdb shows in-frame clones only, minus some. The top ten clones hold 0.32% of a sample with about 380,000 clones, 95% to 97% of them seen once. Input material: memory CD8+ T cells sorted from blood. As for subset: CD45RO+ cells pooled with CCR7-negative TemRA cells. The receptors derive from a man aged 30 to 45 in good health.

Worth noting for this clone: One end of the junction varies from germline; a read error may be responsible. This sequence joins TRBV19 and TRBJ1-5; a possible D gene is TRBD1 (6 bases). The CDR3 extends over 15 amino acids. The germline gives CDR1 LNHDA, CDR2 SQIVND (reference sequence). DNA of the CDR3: TGTGCCAGTACCAGCTTACAGGGTAGCGATCAGCCCCAGCATTTT. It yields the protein CASTSLQGSDQPQHF.

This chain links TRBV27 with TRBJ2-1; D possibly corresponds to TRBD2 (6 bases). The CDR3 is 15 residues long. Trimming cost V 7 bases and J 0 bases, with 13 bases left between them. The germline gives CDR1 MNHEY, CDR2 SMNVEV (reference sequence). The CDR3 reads CASTRGGYSYNEQFF. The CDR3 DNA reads TGTGCCAGCACCCGGGGAGGTTACTCCTACAATGAGCAGTTCTTC.

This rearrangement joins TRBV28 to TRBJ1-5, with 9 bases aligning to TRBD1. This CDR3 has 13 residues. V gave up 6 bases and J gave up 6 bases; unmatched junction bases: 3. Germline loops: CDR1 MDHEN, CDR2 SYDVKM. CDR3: CASRDRGVQPQHF. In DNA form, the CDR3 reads TGTGCCAGCAGGGACAGGGGAGTTCAGCCCCAGCATTTT.

CDR3 DNA: TGCAGCGTTGAATTGTGGAAATACAATGAGCAGTTCTTC. It encodes CSVELWKYNEQFF. The genes are TRBV29-1 and TRBJ2-1; no clear D gene. V was shortened by 2 bases and J by 4 bases, with 9 bases between the two germline ends. Germline CDR1 reads SQVTM; CDR2 reads ANQGSEA. The CDR3 has 13 residues.

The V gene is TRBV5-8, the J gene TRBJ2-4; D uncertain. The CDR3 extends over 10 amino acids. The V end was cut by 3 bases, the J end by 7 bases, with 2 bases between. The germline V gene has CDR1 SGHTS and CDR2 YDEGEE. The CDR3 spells CASSSNIQYF. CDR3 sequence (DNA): TGTGCCAGCAGCTCTAACATTCAGTACTTC.

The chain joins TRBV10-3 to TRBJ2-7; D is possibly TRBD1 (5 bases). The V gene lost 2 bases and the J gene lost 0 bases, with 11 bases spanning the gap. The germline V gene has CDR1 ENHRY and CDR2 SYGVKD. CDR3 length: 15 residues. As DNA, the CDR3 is TGTGCCATCAGTGAGGGGCGGCAGGGCTCCTACGAGCAGTACTTC. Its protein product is CAISEGRQGSYEQYF.

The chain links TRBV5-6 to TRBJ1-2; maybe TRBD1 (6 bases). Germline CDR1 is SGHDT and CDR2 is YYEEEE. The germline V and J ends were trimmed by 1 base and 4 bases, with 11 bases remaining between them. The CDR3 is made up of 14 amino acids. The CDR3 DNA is TGTGCCAGCAGCTTGTCGTCAGGGGTCTATGGCTACACCTTC. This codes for CASSLSSGVYGYTF.

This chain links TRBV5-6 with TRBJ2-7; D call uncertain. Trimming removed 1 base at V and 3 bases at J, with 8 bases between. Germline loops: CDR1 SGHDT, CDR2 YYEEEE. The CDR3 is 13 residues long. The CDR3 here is CASSLRFYYEQYF. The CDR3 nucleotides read TGTGCCAGCAGCTTGAGATTTTACTACGAGCAGTACTTC.

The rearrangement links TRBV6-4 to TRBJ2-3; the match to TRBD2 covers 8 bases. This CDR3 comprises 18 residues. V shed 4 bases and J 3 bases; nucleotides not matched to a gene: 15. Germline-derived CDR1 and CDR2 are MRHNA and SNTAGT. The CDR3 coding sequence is TGTGCCAGCAGTGTGCCCGCTCCGGGACTAGTCGATACAGATACGCAGTATTTT. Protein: CASSVPAPGLVDTDTQYF.

The CDR3 reads CASSEFQVGTEAFF. CDR3 sequence (DNA): TGCGCCAGCAGTGAGTTCCAGGTTGGCACTGAAGCTTTCTTT. The rearrangement links TRBV10-1 to TRBJ1-1; D not certain. The V gene lost 1 base and the J gene lost 4 bases, with 10 bases spanning the gap. This CDR3 region has 14 residues. Germline V gene lookup returns CDR1 WNHNN and CDR2 SYGVQD (reference sequence).

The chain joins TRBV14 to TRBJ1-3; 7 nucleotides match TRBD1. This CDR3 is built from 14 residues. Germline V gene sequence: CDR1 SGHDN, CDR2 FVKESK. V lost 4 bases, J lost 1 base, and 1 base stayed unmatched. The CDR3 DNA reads TGTGCCAGCAGCCTGACAGGGTCTGGAAACACCATATATTTT. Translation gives CASSLTGSGNTIYF.

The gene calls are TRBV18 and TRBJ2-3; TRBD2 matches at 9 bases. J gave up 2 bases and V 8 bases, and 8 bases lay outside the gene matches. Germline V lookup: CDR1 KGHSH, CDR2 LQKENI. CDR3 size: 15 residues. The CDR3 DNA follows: TGTGCCAGCCAAACTTTAGCGGGAGTCACAGATACGCAGTATTTT. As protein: CASQTLAGVTDTQYF.

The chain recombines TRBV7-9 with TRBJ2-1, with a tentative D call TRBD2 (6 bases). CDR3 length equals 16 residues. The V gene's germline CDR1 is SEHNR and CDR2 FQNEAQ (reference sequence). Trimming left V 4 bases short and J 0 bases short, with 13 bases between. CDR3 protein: CASSSFSGSSYNEQFF. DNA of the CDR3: TGTGCCAGCAGCTCCTTTAGCGGTAGCTCCTACAATGAGCAGTTCTTC.

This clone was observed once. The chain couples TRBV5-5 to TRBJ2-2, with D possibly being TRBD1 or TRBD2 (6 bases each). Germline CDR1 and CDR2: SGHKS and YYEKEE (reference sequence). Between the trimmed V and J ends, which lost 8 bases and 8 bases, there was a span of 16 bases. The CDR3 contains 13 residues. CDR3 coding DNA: TGTGCCAGTCACCGGGGGCTAGTTGGGGAGCTGTTTTTT. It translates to CASHRGLVGELFF.

Written as DNA, the CDR3 is TGTGCCAGCAGCCAAGACGGGACTTCCGATGAGCAGTTCTTC. Its translation is CASSQDGTSDEQFF. The chain recombines TRBV4-2 with TRBJ2-1; possible D gene TRBD2, 6 bases. V dropped 0 bases and J dropped 8 bases, with 11 bases sitting between them. Per germline, CDR1 LGHNA and CDR2 YNFKEQ. This CDR3 spans 14 amino acids.

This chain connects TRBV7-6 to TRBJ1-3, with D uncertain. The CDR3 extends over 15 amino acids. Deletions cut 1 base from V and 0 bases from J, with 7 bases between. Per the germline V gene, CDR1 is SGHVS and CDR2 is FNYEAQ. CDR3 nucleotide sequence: TGTGCCAGCAGCTTAGTCCCTCACTCTGGAAACACCATATATTTT. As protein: CASSLVPHSGNTIYF.

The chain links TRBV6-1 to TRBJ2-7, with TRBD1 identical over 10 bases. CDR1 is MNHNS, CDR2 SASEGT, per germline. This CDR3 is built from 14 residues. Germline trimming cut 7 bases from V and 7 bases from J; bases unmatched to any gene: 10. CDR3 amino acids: CASTPGQGSLEQYF. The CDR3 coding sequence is TGTGCCAGCACCCCGGGACAGGGGTCCCTAGAGCAGTACTTC.

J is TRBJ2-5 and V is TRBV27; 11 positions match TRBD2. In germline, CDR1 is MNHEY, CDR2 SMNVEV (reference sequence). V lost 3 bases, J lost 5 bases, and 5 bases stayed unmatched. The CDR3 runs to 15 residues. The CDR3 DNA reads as TGTGCCAGCAGTTTCCCTAGCGGGAGGCAGGAGACCCAGTACTTC. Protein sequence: CASSFPSGRQETQYF.

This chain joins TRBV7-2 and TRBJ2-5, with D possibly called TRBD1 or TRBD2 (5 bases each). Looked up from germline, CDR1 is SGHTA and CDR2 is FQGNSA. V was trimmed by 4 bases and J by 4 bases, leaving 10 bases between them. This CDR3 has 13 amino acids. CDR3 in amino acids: CASSWAGTETQYF. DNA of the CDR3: TGTGCCAGCAGCTGGGCAGGGACAGAGACCCAGTACTTC.

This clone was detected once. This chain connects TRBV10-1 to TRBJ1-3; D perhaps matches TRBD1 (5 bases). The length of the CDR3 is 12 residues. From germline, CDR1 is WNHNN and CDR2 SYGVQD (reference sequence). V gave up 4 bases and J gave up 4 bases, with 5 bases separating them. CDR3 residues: CASSGQGNTIYF. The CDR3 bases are TGCGCCAGCAGTGGACAGGGAAACACCATATATTTT.

Here the CDR3 reads CASSLAGGETQYF. Here the CDR3 DNA reads TGTGCCAGCAGCCTAGCGGGAGGCGAGACCCAGTACTTC. V is TRBV5-5 and J is TRBJ2-5; 11 positions match TRBD2. Germline V gene data show CDR1 as SGHKS and CDR2 as YYEKEE (reference sequence). Unmatched junction bases numbered 1, after V lost 4 bases and J lost 5 bases. This CDR3 has 13 residues.

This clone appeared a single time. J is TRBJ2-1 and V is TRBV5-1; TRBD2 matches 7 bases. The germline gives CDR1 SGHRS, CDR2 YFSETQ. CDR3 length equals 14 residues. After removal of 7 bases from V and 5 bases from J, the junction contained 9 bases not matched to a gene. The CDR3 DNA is TGCGCCAGCCGAACAACGGGGGGTCACAATGAGCAGTTCTTC. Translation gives CASRTTGGHNEQFF.

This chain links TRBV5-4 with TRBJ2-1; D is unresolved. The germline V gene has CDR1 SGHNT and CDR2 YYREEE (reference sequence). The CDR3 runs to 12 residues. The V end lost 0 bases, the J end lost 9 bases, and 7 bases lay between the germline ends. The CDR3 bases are TGTGCCAGCAGCTTGGACCTTGTTGAGCAGTTCTTC. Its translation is CASSLDLVEQFF.

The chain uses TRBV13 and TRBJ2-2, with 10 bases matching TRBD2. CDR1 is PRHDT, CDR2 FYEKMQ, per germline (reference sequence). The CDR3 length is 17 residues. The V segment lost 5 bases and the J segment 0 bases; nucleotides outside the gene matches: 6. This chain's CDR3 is CASSPRTSGANTGELFF. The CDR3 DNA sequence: TGTGCCAGCAGCCCCAGGACTAGCGGCGCGAACACCGGGGAGCTGTTTTTT.

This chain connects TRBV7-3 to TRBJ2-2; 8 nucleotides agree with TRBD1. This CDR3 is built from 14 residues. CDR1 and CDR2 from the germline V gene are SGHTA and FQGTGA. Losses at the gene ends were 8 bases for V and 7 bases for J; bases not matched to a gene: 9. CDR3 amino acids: CASGKQGGDGELFF. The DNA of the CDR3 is TGTGCCAGCGGAAAACAGGGGGGAGACGGGGAGCTGTTTTTT. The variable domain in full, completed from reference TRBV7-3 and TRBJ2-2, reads GAGVSQTPSNKVTEKGKYVELRCDPISGHTALYWYRQSLGQGPEFLIYFQGTGAADDSGLPNDRFFAVRPEGSVSTLKIQRTERGDSAVYLCASGKQGGDGELFFGEGSRLTVL.

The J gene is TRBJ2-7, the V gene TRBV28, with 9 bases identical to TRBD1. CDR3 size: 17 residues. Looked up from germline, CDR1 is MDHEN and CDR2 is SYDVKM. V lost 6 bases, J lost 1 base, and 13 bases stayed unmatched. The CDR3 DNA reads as TGTGCCAGCAGCTACACAGGGGGCGAACGATATTCCTACGAGCAGTACTTC. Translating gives CASSYTGGERYSYEQYF.

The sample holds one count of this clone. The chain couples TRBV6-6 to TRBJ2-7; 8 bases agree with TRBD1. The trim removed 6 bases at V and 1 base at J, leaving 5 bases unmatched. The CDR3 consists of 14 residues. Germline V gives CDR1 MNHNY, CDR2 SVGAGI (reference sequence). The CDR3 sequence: CASSSGTGSYEQYF. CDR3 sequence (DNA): TGTGCCAGCAGCTCCGGGACAGGTTCCTACGAGCAGTACTTC.

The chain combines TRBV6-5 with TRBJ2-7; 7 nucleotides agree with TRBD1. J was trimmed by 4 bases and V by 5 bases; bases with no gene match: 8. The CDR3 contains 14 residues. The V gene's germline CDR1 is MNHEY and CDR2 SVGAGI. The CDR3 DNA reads TGTGCCAGCAGTACCGGGACAGACCGATACGAGCAGTACTTC. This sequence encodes CASSTGTDRYEQYF.

The CDR3, as DNA: TGTGCCAGCAGCTTTGGTACAGCCCTGGTTCAGTACTTC. Translating it yields CASSFGTALVQYF. This chain connects TRBV5-8 to TRBJ2-7; D is unclear. V was clipped by 2 bases and J by 10 bases, with 16 bases between them. The germline V gene encodes CDR1 SGHTS and CDR2 YDEGEE. The CDR3 totals 13 residues.

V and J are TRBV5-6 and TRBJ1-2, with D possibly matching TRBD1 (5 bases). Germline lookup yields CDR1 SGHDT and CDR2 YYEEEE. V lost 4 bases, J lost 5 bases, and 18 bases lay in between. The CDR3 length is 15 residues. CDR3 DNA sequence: TGTGCCAGCAGCCTCCGGGACGGCTCCTATTATGGCTACACCTTC. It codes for CASSLRDGSYYGYTF.